Following are 11 T cell receptor beta chains from one sample sequenced in a study of T-cell reconstitution after alpha-beta-depleted transplantation in children. Preparation of the TCRbeta library used unique molecular identifiers. Each CDR3 protein is one row after TCRdb ran MiXCR on the PCR reads. The data contain around 270,000 distinct CDR3 sequences, around 10% of them singletons. The sequencing here drew on PBMCs, taken before TCRalphabeta/CD19-depleted stem cell transplant. The receptor set was obtained from a boy younger than two with acute myeloid leukemia, due to receive a stem cell transplant.

This clonotype has a count of ten or more. V and J are TRBV7-3 and TRBJ2-2; D not resolved. The germline V and J ends were trimmed by 5 bases and 6 bases, with 13 bases remaining between them. CDR1 and CDR2 (germline): SGHTA, FQGTGA. CDR3 length equals 14 residues. The CDR3 loop is CASSPQLFPGELFF. CDR3 coding DNA: TGTGCCAGCAGCCCCCAACTGTTTCCCGGGGAGCTGTTTTTT.

This clonotype was seen only a few times. This chain uses TRBV5-1 with TRBJ2-4; no clear D gene. Between the trimmed V and J ends, which lost 2 bases and 7 bases, there was a span of 13 bases. The germline V gene encodes CDR1 SGHRS and CDR2 YFSETQ. This CDR3 spans 14 amino acids. The DNA for the CDR3 is TGCGCCAGCAGCTTTGACACCTTGGTCAACATTCAGTACTTC. Translating gives CASSFDTLVNIQYF.

Concerning this clonotype: Possible read error: a much larger clone is one base away. This chain uses TRBV11-1 with TRBJ2-5; 7 nucleotides align to TRBD1. The J segment lost 0 bases and the V segment lost 6 bases, leaving 7 bases of the junction unmatched. Germline assignment: CDR1 SGHAT and CDR2 FQDESV (reference sequence). The CDR3 covers 15 residues. CDR3 nucleotides: TGTGCCAGCAGGTTTTTTGGGACAGACCAAGAGACCCAGTACTTC. Translated: CASRFFGTDQETQYF.

The rearrangement uses TRBV7-7 and TRBJ2-5; 11 nucleotides agree with TRBD1. Trimming at V came to 5 bases and at J to 4 bases, leaving 3 bases not matched to a gene. The CDR3 consists of 14 residues. Germline lookup yields CDR1 SSHAT and CDR2 FNYEAQ (reference sequence). CDR3 coding DNA: TGTGCCAGCAGCCGGGGGACAGGGGGAGAGACCCAGTACTTC. Amino acid sequence: CASSRGTGGETQYF. Variable domain in full (rest from reference TRBV7-7 and TRBJ2-5): GAGVSQSPRYKVTKRGQDVTLRCDPISSHATLYWYQQALGQGPEFLTYFNYEAQPDKSGLPSDRFSAERPEGSISTLTIQRTEQRDSAMYRCASSRGTGGETQYFGPGTRLLVL.

This clonotype was observed many times. The rearrangement links TRBV20-1 to TRBJ1-6; TRBD1 is a possible D gene (6 bases). CDR1 and CDR2 (germline): DFQATT, SNEGSKA (reference sequence). This CDR3 region has 15 residues. The germline V and J ends were trimmed by 7 bases and 6 bases, with 19 bases remaining between them. The CDR3 loop is CSVLQGSSRNSPLHF. CDR3 nucleotides: TGCAGTGTCCTCCAGGGGAGTTCTCGTAATTCACCCCTCCACTTT.

This clonotype was picked up many times. The chain links TRBV29-1 to TRBJ2-1; 10 bases line up with TRBD2. V dropped 4 bases and J dropped 4; count of bases not matched to a gene: 4. Germline CDR1 is SQVTM and CDR2 is ANQGSEA. The CDR3 spans 14 residues. The CDR3 spells CSVGLAGVYNEQFF. Here the CDR3 DNA reads TGCAGCGTTGGGCTAGCGGGAGTTTACAATGAGCAGTTCTTC.

V and J are TRBV3-1 and TRBJ2-7; 7 nucleotides line up with TRBD1. CDR3 size: 15 residues. After removal of 5 bases from V and 3 bases from J, the junction contained 10 bases not matched to a gene. Germline assignment: CDR1 LGHDT and CDR2 YNNKEL (reference sequence). The CDR3 is CASSFRQGRGYEQYF. CDR3 coding DNA: TGTGCCAGCAGCTTCCGACAGGGAAGGGGCTACGAGCAGTACTTC.

The sample holds many counts of this clonotype. This chain joins TRBV5-6 and TRBJ2-3, with D possibly being TRBD1 or TRBD2 (5 bases each). Germline V gives CDR1 SGHDT, CDR2 YYEEEE. Deletions cut 1 base from V and 4 bases from J, with 7 bases between. The CDR3 length is 13 residues. CDR3 sequence: CASSLMGADTQYF. The CDR3 DNA reads as TGTGCCAGCAGCTTGATGGGGGCAGATACGCAGTATTTT.

This clonotype has at least ten counts. J is TRBJ2-5 and V is TRBV20-1; tentative D call: TRBD1 (6 bases). Germline-derived CDR1 and CDR2 are DFQATT and SNEGSKA (reference sequence). V lost 3 bases and J lost 5, with 13 bases in between. The CDR3 consists of 13 residues. CDR3 in amino acids: CSARRQVSETQYF. CDR3 bases: TGCAGTGCTAGGAGACAGGTTTCTGAGACCCAGTACTTC.

This clonotype was recorded at least ten times. The chain employs TRBV30 and TRBJ2-6, with a possible D match to TRBD2 (6 bases). Trimming shortened V by 3 bases and J by 8 bases, and 11 bases separated the two germline ends. The CDR3 consists of 13 residues. Germline lookup yields CDR1 GTSNPN and CDR2 SVGIG (reference sequence). CDR3: CAWSLGLSNVLTF. The CDR3 DNA follows: TGTGCCTGGAGCCTGGGACTTTCCAACGTCCTGACTTTC.

This clonotype was counted ten times or more. The CDR3 nucleotides are TGCAGCGTTGGGGGACTCACTGGCAATCAGCCCCAGCATTTT. This encodes CSVGGLTGNQPQHF. The J gene is TRBJ1-5, the V gene TRBV29-1; D may be TRBD1 (5 bases). This CDR3 is 14 amino acids long. Trimming shortened V by 4 bases and J by 2 bases, and 12 bases separated the two germline ends. The germline V gene has CDR1 SQVTM and CDR2 ANQGSEA. Drawing the rest from reference TRBV29-1 and TRBJ1-5, the complete variable domain is SAVISQKPSRDICQRGTSLTIQCQVDSQVTMMFWYRQQPGQSLTLIATANQGSEATYESGFVIDKFPISRPNLTFSTLTVSNMSPEDSSIYLCSVGGLTGNQPQHFGDGTRLSIL.